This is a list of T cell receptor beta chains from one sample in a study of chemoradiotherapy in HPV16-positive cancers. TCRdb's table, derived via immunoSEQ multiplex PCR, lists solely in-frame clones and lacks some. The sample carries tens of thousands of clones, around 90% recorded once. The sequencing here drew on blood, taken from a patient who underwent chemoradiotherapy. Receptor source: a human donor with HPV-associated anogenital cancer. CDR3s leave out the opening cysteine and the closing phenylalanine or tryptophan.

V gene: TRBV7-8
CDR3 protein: ASSSLAGAIQETQY

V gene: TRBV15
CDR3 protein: ATSRGGDSSNQPQH

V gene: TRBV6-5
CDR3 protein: ASSYSEGEGETQY

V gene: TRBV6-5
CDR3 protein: ASSSGGAEAF

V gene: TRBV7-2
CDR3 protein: ASSLGPRNEQF

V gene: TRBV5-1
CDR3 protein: ASSLDLSQINSYEQY

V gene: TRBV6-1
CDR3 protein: ASSETTVSNQPQH

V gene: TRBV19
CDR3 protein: ASSTRRGHTEAF

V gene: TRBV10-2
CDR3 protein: ASSPLTSGNYEQY

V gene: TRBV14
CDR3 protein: ASSQDLGTEAF

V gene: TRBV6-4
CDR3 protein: ASSGAQGWAIQY

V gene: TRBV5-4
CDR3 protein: ASSFTDDNEQF

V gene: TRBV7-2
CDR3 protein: ASSPQGAAGSYT

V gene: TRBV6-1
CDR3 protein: ASRGWVEKSEAF

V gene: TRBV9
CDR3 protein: ASSTRDSSNEQF

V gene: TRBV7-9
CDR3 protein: ASSLSSGVGSPLH

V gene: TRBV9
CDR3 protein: ASSDDRDRDQDGYT

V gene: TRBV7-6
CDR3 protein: ASSPYMNTEAF

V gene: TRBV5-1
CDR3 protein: ASSLESGRTYEQY

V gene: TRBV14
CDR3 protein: ASSQTGGQSRNYGYT

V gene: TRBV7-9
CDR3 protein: ASSLARAGPGVDTQY

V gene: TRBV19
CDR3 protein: ASSIQGRWTDTQY

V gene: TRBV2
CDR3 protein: ASSVTLINEQF

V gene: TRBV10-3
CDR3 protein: AISEATGIRTEAF

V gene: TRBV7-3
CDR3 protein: ASSPGGAGGETQY

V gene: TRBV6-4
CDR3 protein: ASSDSPSGGVDTQY

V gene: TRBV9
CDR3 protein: ASSAPGQPNYGYT

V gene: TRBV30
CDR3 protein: AWTRDSGANVLT

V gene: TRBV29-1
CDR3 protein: SVDRDRNYGYT

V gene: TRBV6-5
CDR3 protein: ASSMGQGLNKY

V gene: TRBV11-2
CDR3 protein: ASSERGGNTEAF

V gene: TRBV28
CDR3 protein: ASSLIGVGRNEKLF

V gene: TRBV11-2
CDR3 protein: ASSRDWRGEQY

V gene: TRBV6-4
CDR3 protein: ASAGRATYEQY

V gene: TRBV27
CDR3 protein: ASSPRRDRISYEQY

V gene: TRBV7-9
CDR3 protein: ASSFRDSYEQY

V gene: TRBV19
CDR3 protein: ASSIVTDYGYT

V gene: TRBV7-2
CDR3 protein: ASSFSGRDSYEQY

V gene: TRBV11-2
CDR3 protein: ASSLAGGTQY

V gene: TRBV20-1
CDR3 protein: SASDGLEAF

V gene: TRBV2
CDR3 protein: ASSGDSGGSTEAF

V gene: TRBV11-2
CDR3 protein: ASSSVNGYT

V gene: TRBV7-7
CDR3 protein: ASSALGSYEQY

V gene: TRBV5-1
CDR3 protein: ASSLASGPGELF

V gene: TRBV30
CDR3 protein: AWTMAQRGTDTQY

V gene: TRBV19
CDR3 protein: ASSIGEGGYGYT

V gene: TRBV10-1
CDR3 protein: ASTPLTPTNEKLF

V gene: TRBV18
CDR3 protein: ASSPFSSGQETQY

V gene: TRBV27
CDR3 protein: ASSLALNYGYT

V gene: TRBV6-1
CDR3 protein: ASSGKTVTYEQY